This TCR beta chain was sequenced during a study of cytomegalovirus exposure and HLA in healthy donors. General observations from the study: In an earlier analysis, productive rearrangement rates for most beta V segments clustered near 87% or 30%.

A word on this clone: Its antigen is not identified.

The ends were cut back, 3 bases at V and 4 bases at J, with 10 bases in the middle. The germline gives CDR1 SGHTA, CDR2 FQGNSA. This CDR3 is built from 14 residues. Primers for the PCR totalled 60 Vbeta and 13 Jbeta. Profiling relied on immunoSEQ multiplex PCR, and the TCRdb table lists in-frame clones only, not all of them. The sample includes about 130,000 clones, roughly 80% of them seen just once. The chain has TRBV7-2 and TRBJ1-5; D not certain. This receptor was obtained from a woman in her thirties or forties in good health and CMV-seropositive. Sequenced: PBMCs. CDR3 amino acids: CASSFAGKNQPQHF. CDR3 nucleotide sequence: TGTGCCAGCAGCTTCGCCGGGAAAAATCAGCCCCAGCATTTT. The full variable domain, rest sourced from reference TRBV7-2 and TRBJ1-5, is GAGVSQSPSNKVTEKGKDVELRCDPISGHTALYWYRQSLGQGLEFLIYFQGNSAPDKSGLPSDRFSAERTGGSVSTLTIQRTQQEDSAVYLCASSFAGKNQPQHFGDGTRLSIL.